Listed here are 18 T cell receptor beta chains from one sample, sequenced in a study of cytomegalovirus exposure and HLA in healthy donors. PCR primers comprised 60 Vbeta and 13 Jbeta primers. Sequencing was performed with immunoSEQ multiplex PCR; in TCRdb, only in-frame clones are kept and a portion is missing. The sample carries about 160,000 clones, around 80% recorded once. Specimen: PBMCs. These TCRs come from a male donor in good health and CMV-seronegative.

As DNA, the CDR3 is TGTGCCAGCAGCCCCTCTAGCGGGAGAGCCTACGAGCAGTACTTC. Translation: CASSPSSGRAYEQYF. The gene calls are TRBV7-6 and TRBJ2-7; 10 bases match TRBD2. CDR1 SGHVS and CDR2 FNYEAQ come from the germline V gene. The CDR3 spans 15 residues. Trimming removed 5 bases from V and 2 bases from J; junction bases left unmatched: 6.

This clone was observed many times. This sequence joins TRBV19 and TRBJ2-1, with TRBD2 matching 7 bases. The CDR3 is 10 residues long. After removal of 8 bases from V and 10 bases from J, the junction contained 2 bases not matched to a gene. Germline V gene lookup returns CDR1 LNHDA and CDR2 SQIVND (reference sequence). The CDR3 spells CASEGGEQFF. The CDR3 DNA sequence: TGTGCCAGTGAGGGAGGGGAGCAGTTCTTC. The full variable domain, its missing parts supplied by reference TRBV19 and TRBJ2-1, is DGGITQSPKYLFRKEGQNVTLSCEQNLNHDAMYWYRQDPGQGLRLIYYSQIVNDFQKGDIAEGYSVSREKKESFPLTVTSAQKNPTAFYLCASEGGEQFFGPGTRLTVL.

The chain combines TRBV5-1 with TRBJ2-1, with TRBD2 as a possible D gene (7 bases). CDR3 length: 14 amino acids. Germline V gene lookup returns CDR1 SGHRS and CDR2 YFSETQ. The ends were cut back, 2 bases at V and 6 bases at J, with 12 bases in the middle. CDR3 amino acids: CASSFGGGGNEQFF. CDR3 nucleotide sequence: TGCGCCAGCAGCTTCGGGGGAGGGGGCAATGAGCAGTTCTTC.

The CDR3 loop reads CASSLTGRASEAFF. The CDR3 region has the DNA TGTGCCAGCAGCTTAACAGGGCGCGCCTCTGAAGCTTTCTTT. This chain links TRBV7-2 with TRBJ1-1; D perhaps matches TRBD1 (6 bases). Trimming left V 2 bases short and J 6 bases short, with 13 bases between. Germline CDR1 is SGHTA and CDR2 is FQGNSA. The CDR3 totals 14 residues.

The V and J genes are TRBV28 and TRBJ2-4; 7 bases match TRBD2. The CDR3 is 14 amino acids. Trimming at V came to 6 bases and at J to 6 bases, leaving 8 bases not matched to a gene. Germline CDR1 MDHEN, CDR2 SYDVKM. CDR3 in amino acids: CASSPRLAPNIQYF. The CDR3, as DNA: TGTGCCAGCAGCCCCCGACTAGCACCAAACATTCAGTACTTC.

CDR3 loop: CSVDQGAGLAEYNEQFF. The DNA of the CDR3 is TGCAGCGTTGACCAGGGGGCCGGGCTAGCGGAGTACAATGAGCAGTTCTTC. The chain joins TRBV29-1 to TRBJ2-1; possible D gene TRBD1, 8 bases. V was clipped by 3 bases and J by 4 bases, with 22 bases between them. This CDR3 is 17 amino acids long. CDR1 and CDR2 from the germline V gene are SQVTM and ANQGSEA.

This clone came up a few times. This chain connects TRBV5-6 to TRBJ2-7; TRBD1 agrees at 9 bases. Germline CDR1 and CDR2: SGHDT and YYEEEE. This CDR3 comprises 14 residues. V gave up 7 bases and J gave up 4 bases; unmatched junction bases: 9. DNA for the CDR3: TGTGCCAGCGAGGGGCGGACAGGGGAGTACGAGCAGTACTTC. Residues: CASEGRTGEYEQYF.

This clone was seen once. J is TRBJ2-3 and V is TRBV9; D gene unclear. V lost 3 bases and J lost 5, with 10 bases in between. This CDR3 is built from 13 residues. Germline V gene data show CDR1 as SGDLS and CDR2 as YYNGEE. The CDR3, as DNA: TGTGCCAGCAGCGGAGCACCGAAAGATACGCAGTATTTT. It yields the protein CASSGAPKDTQYF.

This chain links TRBV9 with TRBJ1-5; TRBD1 matches 10 bases. Germline lookup yields CDR1 SGDLS and CDR2 YYNGEE. CDR3 size: 14 residues. Losses at the gene ends were 3 bases for V and 6 bases for J; bases not matched to a gene: 3. Here the CDR3 DNA reads TGTGCCAGCAGCGCCGGGACAGGGGTTCAGCCCCAGCATTTT. Amino acids: CASSAGTGVQPQHF.

Turning to this clone: A read error may produce the germline difference seen at one junction end. The rearrangement links TRBV10-1 to TRBJ1-2, with unresolved D. The germline V gene encodes CDR1 WNHNN and CDR2 SYGVQD (reference sequence). CDR3 length: 11 residues. The CDR3 loop is CASSDGAGPNF. CDR3 DNA sequence: TGCGCCAGCAGTGACGGCGCTGGGCCAAACTTC.

The CDR3 DNA is TGTGCCAGCAGCTTAGTGGGGCAGGGATCCAACGAGCAGTACTTC. Encoded protein: CASSLVGQGSNEQYF. This chain links TRBV7-9 with TRBJ2-7, with a possible D match to TRBD1 (5 bases). The CDR3 sequence is 15 residues long. V lost 1 base and J lost 5, with 15 bases in between. Germline lookup yields CDR1 SEHNR and CDR2 FQNEAQ (reference sequence).

A single count supports this clone. V and J are TRBV7-3 and TRBJ2-2, with TRBD1 matching over 7 bases. The junction had 8 bases not matched to a gene; V was cut back by 5 bases and J by 5 bases. Germline-derived CDR1 and CDR2 are SGHTA and FQGTGA. The CDR3 is 15 residues long. The CDR3 sequence is CASSKRQGTTGELFF. DNA of the CDR3: TGTGCCAGCAGCAAGCGACAGGGAACAACCGGGGAGCTGTTTTTT.

V gene TRBV14 combines with J gene TRBJ2-3; 10 bases line up with TRBD2. The CDR3 runs 17 residues. Germline assignment: CDR1 SGHDN and CDR2 FVKESK. With 0 bases clipped from V and 6 bases from J, the junction kept 9 bases outside the gene matches. Here the CDR3 reads CASSQDQASGGLDTQYF. The CDR3 DNA reads as TGTGCCAGCAGCCAAGATCAGGCTAGCGGGGGTCTTGATACGCAGTATTTT.

The chain is built from TRBV11-3 and TRBJ2-1, with 8 bases fitting TRBD1. After removal of 5 bases from V and 6 bases from J, the junction contained 12 bases not matched to a gene. CDR3 length: 16 residues. Per the germline V gene, CDR1 is SGHNT and CDR2 is YENEEA. DNA of the CDR3: TGTGCCAGCAGCCAGGGGGCCAGGGTTATAGGCAATGAGCAGTTCTTC. Translated, it gives CASSQGARVIGNEQFF.

V gene TRBV5-1 combines with J gene TRBJ1-4, with 7 nucleotides matching TRBD1. This CDR3 region has 15 residues. Trimming at V came to 1 base and at J to 5 bases, leaving 5 bases not matched to a gene. Germline V gene lookup returns CDR1 SGHRS and CDR2 YFSETQ. CDR3 bases: TGCGCCAGCAGCTTGCGACAGGGTGGCAATGAAAAACTGTTTTTT. Its protein product is CASSLRQGGNEKLFF.

This clone was detected only a few times. The V call is TRBV5-6, the J call TRBJ1-1; the D gene is possibly TRBD1 (5 bases). V lost 5 bases and J lost 6, with 17 bases in between. From germline, CDR1 is SGHDT and CDR2 YYEEEE. CDR3 length equals 14 residues. For the CDR3, the DNA is TGTGCCAGCAGTCCCATCGGGGGGATCGCTGAAGCTTTCTTT. It is translated as CASSPIGGIAEAFF.

The chain employs TRBV27 and TRBJ1-6; 8 bases align to TRBD1. The trim removed 3 bases at V and 10 bases at J, leaving 8 bases unmatched. Looked up from germline, CDR1 is MNHEY and CDR2 is SMNVEV (reference sequence). CDR3 length equals 15 residues. CDR3 in DNA: TGTGCCAGCAGTTTTCTACAGGGGGTAGGATCACCCCTCCACTTT. Translated: CASSFLQGVGSPLHF.

This clone appeared a few times. J is TRBJ2-3 and V is TRBV5-5; the D gene is possibly TRBD1 (5 bases). The CDR3 runs to 17 residues. The V end was cut by 0 bases, the J end by 1 base, with 15 bases between. Germline V CDR1 and CDR2: SGHKS, YYEKEE (reference sequence). CDR3 amino acids: CASSLASQAQRTDTQYF. Here the CDR3 DNA reads TGTGCCAGCAGCTTGGCCTCACAGGCCCAACGCACAGATACGCAGTATTTT.